This T cell receptor beta chain was obtained from a study of CD8 T cells in Susac syndrome. Study-level results: That the number of individuals in its TCR sequencing and HLA analysis was relatively small was acknowledged by the study. Clonal CD8+ expansion in Susac was highest in TEMRA cells and active patients.

Random hexamers primed reverse transcription of roughly 0.45 to 1 ug RNA. Amplification of TCR beta CDR3 used immunoSEQ multiplex PCR across 54 Vbeta and 13 Jbeta. TCRdb redid the calling of the immunoSEQ multiplex PCR reads with MiXCR, one entry per CDR3 protein. In the table there are fewer than 150,000 distinct CDR3 sequences, approximately 95% of which are singletons. Germline lookup yields CDR1 LGHNT and CDR2 FRNRAP. This CDR3 is 16 amino acids long. Trimming pared 2 bases from V and 4 bases from J, leaving 14 bases between. Concerning this clonotype: Its antigen is unknown.

The chain joins TRBV12-5 to TRBJ1-4; D may be TRBD1 (5 bases). What was sequenced was CD8+ T cells from PBMCs. The sequence came from a human donor with Susac syndrome. The CDR3 region has the DNA TGTGCTAGTGGTTTGTCTCAGGGTTCTGGTAATGAAAAACTGTTTTTT. This translates into CASGLSQGSGNEKLFF. Full variable domain (outside the CDR3, taken from reference TRBV12-5 and TRBJ1-4): DARVTQTPRHKVTEMGQEVTMRCQPILGHNTVFWYRQTMMQGLELLAYFRNRAPLDDSGMPKDRFSAEMPDATLATLKIQPSEPRDSAVYFCASGLSQGSGNEKLFFGSGTQLSVL.